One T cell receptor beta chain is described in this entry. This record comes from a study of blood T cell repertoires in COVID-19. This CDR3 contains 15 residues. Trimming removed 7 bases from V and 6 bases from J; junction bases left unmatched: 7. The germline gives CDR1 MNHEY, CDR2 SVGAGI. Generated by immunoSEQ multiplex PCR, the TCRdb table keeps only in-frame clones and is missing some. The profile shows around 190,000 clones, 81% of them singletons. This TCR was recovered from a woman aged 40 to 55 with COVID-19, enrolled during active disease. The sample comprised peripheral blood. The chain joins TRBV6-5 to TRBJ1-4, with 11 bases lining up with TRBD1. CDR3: CASTPRTGGYEKLFF. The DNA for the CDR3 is TGTGCCAGCACCCCAAGGACAGGGGGCTATGAAAAACTGTTTTTT.